One sample yielded the 9 T cell receptor beta chains listed below, sequenced in a study of T cells after yellow fever vaccination. Using its own MiXCR run on the 5' RACE reads, TCRdb lists one record per CDR3 protein. This sample has under 150,000 distinct CDR3 sequences, with 7.7% found just once. Sample: CD4+ T cells sorted from PBMCs, taken 5 days after the yellow fever booster vaccination. Receptors were obtained from a man aged 25 to 45 who received the YFV17D yellow fever vaccine.

The rearrangement links TRBV27 to TRBJ2-6, with 9 bases fitting TRBD1. With 7 bases clipped from V and 0 bases from J, the junction kept 10 bases outside the gene matches. Germline lookup yields CDR1 MNHEY and CDR2 SMNVEV (reference sequence). The CDR3 loop spans 18 amino acids. The CDR3 reads CASIARQGGISGANVLTF. Here the CDR3 DNA reads TGTGCCAGCATTGCACGACAGGGGGGGATCTCTGGGGCCAACGTCCTGACTTTC.

A few counts support this clonotype. The chain has TRBV5-1 and TRBJ2-7, with 11 bases fitting TRBD1. V trimming: 4 bases; J trimming: 6 bases; junction bases outside the gene matches: 6. CDR3 size: 14 residues. Germline CDR1 reads SGHRS; CDR2 reads YFSETQ. CDR3 bases: TGCGCCAGCAGCGTAGGACAGGGGGCGGCCGAGCAGTACTTC. It specifies CASSVGQGAAEQYF.

This clonotype has more than one count but fewer than ten. This chain links TRBV5-1 with TRBJ2-5; 8 bases map to TRBD1. CDR1 is SGHRS and CDR2 is YFSETQ in the germline V gene. V lost 4 bases and J lost 3; bases outside the gene matches: 8. The CDR3 covers 15 residues. In DNA form, the CDR3 reads TGCGCCAGCAGCCCATTCCAGGGGGCTGAAGAGACCCAGTACTTC. This gives the protein CASSPFQGAEETQYF. Combining the CDR3 with reference TRBV5-1 and TRBJ2-5 gives the whole variable domain KAGVTQTPRYLIKTRGQQVTLSCSPISGHRSVSWYQQTPGQGLQFLFEYFSETQRNKGNFPGRFSGRQFSNSRSEMNVSTLELGDSALYLCASSPFQGAEETQYFGPGTRLLVL.

This clonotype was seen repeatedly, ten times or more. The V call is TRBV5-5, the J call TRBJ2-3; no definite D call. The CDR3 sequence is 14 residues long. The V gene's germline CDR1 is SGHKS and CDR2 YYEKEE (reference sequence). V dropped 3 bases and J dropped 2 bases, with 10 bases sitting between them. DNA of the CDR3: TGTGCCAGCAGCTCCGGGCCGTTCACAGATACGCAGTATTTT. As protein: CASSSGPFTDTQYF. Full variable domain (outside the CDR3, taken from reference TRBV5-5 and TRBJ2-3): DAGVTQSPTHLIKTRGQQVTLRCSPISGHKSVSWYQQVLGQGPQFIFQYYEKEERGRGNFPDRFSARQFPNYSSELNVNALLLGDSALYLCASSSGPFTDTQYFGPGTRLTVL.

This clonotype has only a few counts. The chain has TRBV27 and TRBJ2-7; D gene ambiguous. V gave up 5 bases and J gave up 3 bases, with 20 bases separating them. Germline lookup yields CDR1 MNHEY and CDR2 SMNVEV (reference sequence). This CDR3 has 16 residues. The CDR3 DNA reads as TGTGCCAGCAGTCCGACACGAACCAGCTCCCGCTACGAGCAGTACTTC. Encoded protein: CASSPTRTSSRYEQYF.

This clonotype has at least ten counts. This chain joins TRBV6-1 and TRBJ2-7; D gene unclear. Germline CDR1 reads MNHNS; CDR2 reads SASEGT. Trimming took off 8 bases at V and 1 base at J, with 12 bases between the two ends. The CDR3 length is 13 residues. CDR3: CASSDGRSYEQYF. CDR3 DNA: TGTGCCAGCTCGGACGGACGGTCCTACGAGCAGTACTTC.

This clonotype was seen many times. V usage is TRBV5-1 and J usage is TRBJ2-3; D may be TRBD1 (6 bases). The CDR3 extends over 16 amino acids. With 1 base removed from V and 6 bases from J, the gap between germline ends came to 18 bases. The germline CDR1 and CDR2 sequences are SGHRS and YFSETQ. CDR3 bases: TGCGCCAGCAGCTTGAAACCTAACAGGGATGTGGATACGCAGTATTTT. Residues: CASSLKPNRDVDTQYF.

The rearrangement uses TRBV18 and TRBJ2-5, with D unclear. Trimming cost V 2 bases and J 1 base, with 8 bases left between them. Per germline, CDR1 KGHSH and CDR2 LQKENI. The CDR3 runs to 14 residues. The CDR3: CASSPAELQETQYF. As DNA, the CDR3 is TGTGCCAGCTCACCAGCAGAACTCCAAGAGACCCAGTACTTC.

Ten or more counts support this clonotype. The J gene is TRBJ1-1, the V gene TRBV6-1; unclear D gene. The CDR3 runs 16 residues. Per germline, CDR1 MNHNS and CDR2 SASEGT. V gave up 7 bases and J gave up 4 bases, with 22 bases separating them. CDR3 bases: TGTGCCAGCAACCCTTTCTCTCCCCGAATGGTCACTGAAGCTTTCTTT. It is translated as CASNPFSPRMVTEAFF.